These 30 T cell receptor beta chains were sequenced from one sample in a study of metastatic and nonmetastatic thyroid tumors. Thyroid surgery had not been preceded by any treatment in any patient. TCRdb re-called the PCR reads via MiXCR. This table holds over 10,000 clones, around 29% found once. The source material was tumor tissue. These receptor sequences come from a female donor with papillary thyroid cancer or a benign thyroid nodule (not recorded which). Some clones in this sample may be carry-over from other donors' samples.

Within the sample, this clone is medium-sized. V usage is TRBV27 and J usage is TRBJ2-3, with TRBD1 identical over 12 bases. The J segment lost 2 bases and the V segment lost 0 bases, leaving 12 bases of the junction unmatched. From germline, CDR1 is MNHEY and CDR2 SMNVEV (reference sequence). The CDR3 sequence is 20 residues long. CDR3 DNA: TGTGCCAGCAGTTTATCGAGGGGACAGGGGGCGGTTGGAGTCACAGATACGCAGTATTTT. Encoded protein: CASSLSRGQGAVGVTDTQYF.

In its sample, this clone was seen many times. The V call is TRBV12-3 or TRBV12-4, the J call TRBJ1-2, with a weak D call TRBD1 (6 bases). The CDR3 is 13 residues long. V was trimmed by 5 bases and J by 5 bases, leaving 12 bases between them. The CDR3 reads CASSGGQEYGYTF. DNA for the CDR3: TGTGCCAGCAGTGGGGGGCAAGAGTATGGCTACACCTTC.

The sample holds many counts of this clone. The DNA of the CDR3 is TGCGCCAGCAGCTCTTTCCCCCAAGAGACCCAGTACTTC. Protein sequence: CASSSFPQETQYF. The rearrangement uses TRBV5-1 and TRBJ2-5; D is unclear. V was cut by 3 bases and J by 1 base, with 7 bases left in between. Germline V lookup: CDR1 SGHRS, CDR2 YFSETQ. The CDR3 spans 13 residues.

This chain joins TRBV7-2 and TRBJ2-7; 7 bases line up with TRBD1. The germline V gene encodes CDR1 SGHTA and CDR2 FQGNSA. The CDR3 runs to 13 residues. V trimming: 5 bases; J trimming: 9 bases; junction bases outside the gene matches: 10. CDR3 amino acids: CASSGQTGIGQYF. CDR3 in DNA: TGTGCCAGCAGCGGACAGACAGGGATCGGGCAGTACTTC.

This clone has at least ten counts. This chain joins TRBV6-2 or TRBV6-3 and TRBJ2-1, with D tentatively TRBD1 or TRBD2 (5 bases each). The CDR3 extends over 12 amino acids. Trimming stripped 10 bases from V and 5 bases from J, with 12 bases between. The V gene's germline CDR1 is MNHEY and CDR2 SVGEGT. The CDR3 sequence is CAILGANNEQFF. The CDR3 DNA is TGTGCCATACTAGGGGCCAACAATGAGCAGTTCTTC.

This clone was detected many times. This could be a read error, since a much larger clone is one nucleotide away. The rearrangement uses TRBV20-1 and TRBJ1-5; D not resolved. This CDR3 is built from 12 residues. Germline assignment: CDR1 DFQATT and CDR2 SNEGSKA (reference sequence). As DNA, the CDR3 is TGCAGTGCCAAATATAGCAGTCAGCCCCAGCATTTT. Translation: CSAKYSSQPQHF.

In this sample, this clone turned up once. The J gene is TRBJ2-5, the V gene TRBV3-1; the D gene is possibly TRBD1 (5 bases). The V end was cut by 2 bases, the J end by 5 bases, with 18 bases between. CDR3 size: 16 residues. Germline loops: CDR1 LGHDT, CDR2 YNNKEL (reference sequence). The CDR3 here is CASSQPPSTGPETQYF. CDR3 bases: TGTGCCAGCAGCCAACCTCCAAGTACAGGACCGGAGACCCAGTACTTC.

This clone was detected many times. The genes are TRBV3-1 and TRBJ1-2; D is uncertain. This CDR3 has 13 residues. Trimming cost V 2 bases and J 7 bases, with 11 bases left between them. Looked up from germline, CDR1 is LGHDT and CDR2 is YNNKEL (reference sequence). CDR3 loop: CASSQSSGGGYTF. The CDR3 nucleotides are TGTGCCAGCAGCCAAAGCAGTGGAGGTGGCTACACCTTC.

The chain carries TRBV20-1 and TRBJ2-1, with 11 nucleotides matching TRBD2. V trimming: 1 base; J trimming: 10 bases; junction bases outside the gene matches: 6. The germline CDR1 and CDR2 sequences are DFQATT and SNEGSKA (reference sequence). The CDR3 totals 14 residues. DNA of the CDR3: TGCAGTGCTAGAGGACTAGCGGGGCATGGAGAGCAGTTCTTC. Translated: CSARGLAGHGEQFF.

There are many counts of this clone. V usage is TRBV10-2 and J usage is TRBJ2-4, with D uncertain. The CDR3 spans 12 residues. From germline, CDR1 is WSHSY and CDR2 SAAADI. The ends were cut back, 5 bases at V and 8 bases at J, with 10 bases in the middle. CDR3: CASSFHRDIQYF. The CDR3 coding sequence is TGCGCCAGCAGTTTCCATAGGGACATTCAGTACTTC.

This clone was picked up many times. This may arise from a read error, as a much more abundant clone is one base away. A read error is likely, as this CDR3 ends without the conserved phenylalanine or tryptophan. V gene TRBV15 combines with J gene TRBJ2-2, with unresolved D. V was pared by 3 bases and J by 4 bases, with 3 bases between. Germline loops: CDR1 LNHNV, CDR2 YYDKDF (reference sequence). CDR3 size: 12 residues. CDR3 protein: CATSSGTGELFS. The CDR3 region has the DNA TGTGCCACCAGCAGCGGCACCGGGGAGCTGTTTTCT.

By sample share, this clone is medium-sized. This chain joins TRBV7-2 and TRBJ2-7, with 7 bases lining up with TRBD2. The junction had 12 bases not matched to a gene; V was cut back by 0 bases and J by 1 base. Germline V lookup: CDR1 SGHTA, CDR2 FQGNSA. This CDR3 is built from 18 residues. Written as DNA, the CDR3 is TGTGCCAGCAGCTTAGCCTACGACTGGAACGGGAGGTCCTACGAGCAGTACTTC. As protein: CASSLAYDWNGRSYEQYF.

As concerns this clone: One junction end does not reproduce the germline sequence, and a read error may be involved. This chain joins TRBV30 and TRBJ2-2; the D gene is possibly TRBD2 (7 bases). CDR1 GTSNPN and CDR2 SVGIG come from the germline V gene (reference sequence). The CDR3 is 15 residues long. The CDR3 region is CAWRRRGGGTGELFF. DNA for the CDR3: TGTGCCTGGCGGAGGAGGGGGGGAGGCACCGGGGAGCTATTTTTT. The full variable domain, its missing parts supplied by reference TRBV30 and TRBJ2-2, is SQTIHQWPATLVQPVGSPLSLECTVEGTSNPNLYWYRQAAGRGLQLLFYSVGIGQISSEVPQNLSASRPQDRQFILSSKKLLLSDSGFYLCAWRRRGGGTGELFFGEGSRLTVL.

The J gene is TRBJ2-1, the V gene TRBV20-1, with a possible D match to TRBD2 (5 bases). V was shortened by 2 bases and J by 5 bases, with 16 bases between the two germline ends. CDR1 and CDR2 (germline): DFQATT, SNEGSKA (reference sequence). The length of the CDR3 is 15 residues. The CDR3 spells CSARTVEGAHNEQFF. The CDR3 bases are TGCAGTGCTAGAACCGTAGAGGGCGCTCACAATGAGCAGTTCTTC.

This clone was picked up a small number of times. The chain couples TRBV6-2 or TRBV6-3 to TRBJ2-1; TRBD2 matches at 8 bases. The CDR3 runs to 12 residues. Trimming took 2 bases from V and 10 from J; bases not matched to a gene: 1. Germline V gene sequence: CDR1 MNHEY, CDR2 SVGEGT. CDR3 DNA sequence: TGTGCCAGCAGTTACCGGGAGGGGGAGCAGTTCTTC. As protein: CASSYREGEQFF.

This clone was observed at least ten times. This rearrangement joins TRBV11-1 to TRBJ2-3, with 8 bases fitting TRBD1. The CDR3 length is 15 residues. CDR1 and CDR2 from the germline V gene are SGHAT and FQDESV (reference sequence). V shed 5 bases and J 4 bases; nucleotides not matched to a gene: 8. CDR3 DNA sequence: TGTGCCAGCAGCCCCGGCCAGGGGGCGTCAGATACGCAGTATTTT. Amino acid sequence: CASSPGQGASDTQYF. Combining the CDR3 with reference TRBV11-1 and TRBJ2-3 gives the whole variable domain EAEVAQSPRYKITEKSQAVAFWCDPISGHATLYWYRQILGQGPELLVQFQDESVVDDSQLPKDRFSAERLKGVDSTLKIQPAELGDSAMYLCASSPGQGASDTQYFGPGTRLTVL.

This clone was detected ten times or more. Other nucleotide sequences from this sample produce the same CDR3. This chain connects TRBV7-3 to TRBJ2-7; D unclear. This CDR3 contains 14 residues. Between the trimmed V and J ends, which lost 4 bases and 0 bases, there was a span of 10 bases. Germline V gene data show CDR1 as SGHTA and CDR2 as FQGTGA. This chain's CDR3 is CASSYSGSSYEQYF. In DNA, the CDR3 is TGTGCCAGCAGCTACTCAGGAAGCTCCTACGAGCAGTACTTC. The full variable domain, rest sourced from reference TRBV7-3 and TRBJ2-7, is GAGVSQTPSNKVTEKGKYVELRCDPISGHTALYWYRQSLGQGPEFLIYFQGTGAADDSGLPNDRFFAVRPEGSVSTLKIQRTERGDSAVYLCASSYSGSSYEQYFGPGTRLTVT.

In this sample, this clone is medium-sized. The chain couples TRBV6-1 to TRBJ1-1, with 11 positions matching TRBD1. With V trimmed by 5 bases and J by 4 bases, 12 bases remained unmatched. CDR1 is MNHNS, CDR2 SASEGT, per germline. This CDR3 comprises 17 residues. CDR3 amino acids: CASSSTPGQGAGTEAFF. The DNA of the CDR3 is TGTGCCAGCAGTTCCACACCCGGACAGGGGGCAGGCACTGAAGCTTTCTTT.

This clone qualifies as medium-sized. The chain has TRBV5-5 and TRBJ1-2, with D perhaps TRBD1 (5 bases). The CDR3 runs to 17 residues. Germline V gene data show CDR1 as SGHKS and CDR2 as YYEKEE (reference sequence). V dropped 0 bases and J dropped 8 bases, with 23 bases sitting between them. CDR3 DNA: TGTGCCAGCAGCTTGGGGGGTTCTGGACACCCCGTTGGGGGCTACACCTTC. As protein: CASSLGGSGHPVGGYTF.

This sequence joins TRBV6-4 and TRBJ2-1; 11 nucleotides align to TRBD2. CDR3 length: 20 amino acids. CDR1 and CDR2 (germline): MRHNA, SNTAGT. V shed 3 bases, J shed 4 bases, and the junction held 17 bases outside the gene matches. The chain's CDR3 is CASSDRGGTDRLAGYNEQFF. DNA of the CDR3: TGTGCCAGCAGTGATCGGGGAGGGACAGACCGACTAGCGGGGTACAATGAGCAGTTCTTC.

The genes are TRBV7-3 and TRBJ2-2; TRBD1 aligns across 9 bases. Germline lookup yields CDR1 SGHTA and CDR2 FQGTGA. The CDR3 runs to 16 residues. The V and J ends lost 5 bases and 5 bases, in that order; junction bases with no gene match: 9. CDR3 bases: TGTGCCAGCAGCCAAACAGGACAGGGGTGGACCGGGGAGCTGTTTTTT. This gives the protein CASSQTGQGWTGELFF.

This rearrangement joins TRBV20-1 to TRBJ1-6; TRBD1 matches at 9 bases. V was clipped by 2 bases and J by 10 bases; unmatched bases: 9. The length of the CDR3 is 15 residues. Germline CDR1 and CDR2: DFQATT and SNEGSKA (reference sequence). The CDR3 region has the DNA TGCAGTGCTAGATACCCAACAGGGGGCGAGTCACCCCTCCACTTT. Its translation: CSARYPTGGESPLHF.

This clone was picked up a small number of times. The CDR3 bases are TGTGCCAGCAGTTCAGGGCGCGAAGAGACCCAGTACTTC. As protein: CASSSGREETQYF. The J gene is TRBJ2-5, the V gene TRBV28; tentative D call: TRBD1 (5 bases). Germline V gene data show CDR1 as MDHEN and CDR2 as SYDVKM. The germline V and J ends were trimmed by 4 bases and 3 bases, with 9 bases remaining between them. The CDR3 loop spans 13 amino acids. Full variable domain (rest looked up from reference TRBV28 and TRBJ2-5): DVKVTQSSRYLVKRTGEKVFLECVQDMDHENMFWYRQDPGLGLRLIYFSYDVKMKEKGDIPEGYSVSREKKERFSLILESASTNQTSMYLCASSSGREETQYFGPGTRLLVL.

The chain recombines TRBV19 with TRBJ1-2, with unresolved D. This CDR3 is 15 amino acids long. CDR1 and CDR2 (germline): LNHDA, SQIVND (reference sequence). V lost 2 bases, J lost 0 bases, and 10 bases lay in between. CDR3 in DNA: TGTGCCAGTAGTATATCTGGGAAAGCTAACTATGGCTACACCTTC. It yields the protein CASSISGKANYGYTF.

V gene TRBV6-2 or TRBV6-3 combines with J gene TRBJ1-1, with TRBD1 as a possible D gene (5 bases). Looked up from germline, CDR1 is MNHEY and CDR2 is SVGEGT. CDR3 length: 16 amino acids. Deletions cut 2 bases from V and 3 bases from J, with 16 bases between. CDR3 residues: CASSYALHRRDTEAFF. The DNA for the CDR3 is TGTGCCAGCAGTTACGCCCTCCACAGGAGGGACACTGAAGCTTTCTTT.

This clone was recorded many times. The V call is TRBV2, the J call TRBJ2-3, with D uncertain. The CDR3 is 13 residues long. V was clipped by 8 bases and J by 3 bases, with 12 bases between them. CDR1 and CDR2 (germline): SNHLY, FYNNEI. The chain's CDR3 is CASCSPLTDTQYF. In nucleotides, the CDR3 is TGTGCCAGCTGTTCTCCACTAACAGATACGCAGTATTTT.

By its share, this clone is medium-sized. The CDR3 protein is CASGRDAQFGEQYV. CDR3 nucleotides: TGTGCCAGCGGCCGGGACGCACAATTCGGCGAGCAGTACGTC. This rearrangement joins TRBV2 to TRBJ2-7; D could derive from TRBD1 or TRBD2 (5 bases each). Trimming shortened V by 8 bases and J by 6 bases, and 20 bases separated the two germline ends. Per the germline V gene, CDR1 is SNHLY and CDR2 is FYNNEI. The CDR3 spans 14 residues.

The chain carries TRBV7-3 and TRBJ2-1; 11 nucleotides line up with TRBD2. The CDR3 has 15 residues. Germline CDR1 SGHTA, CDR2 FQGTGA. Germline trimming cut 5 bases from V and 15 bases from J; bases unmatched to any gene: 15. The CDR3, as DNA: TGTGCCAGCAGCCCCGTGGGACTAGCGGACCCTATGTCGTTCTTC. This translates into CASSPVGLADPMSFF.

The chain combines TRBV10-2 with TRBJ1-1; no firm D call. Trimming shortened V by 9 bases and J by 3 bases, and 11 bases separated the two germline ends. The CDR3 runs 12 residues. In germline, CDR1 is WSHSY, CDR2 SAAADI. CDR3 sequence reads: CARESGHTEAFF. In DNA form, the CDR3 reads TGCGCCAGGGAATCCGGGCACACTGAAGCTTTCTTT.

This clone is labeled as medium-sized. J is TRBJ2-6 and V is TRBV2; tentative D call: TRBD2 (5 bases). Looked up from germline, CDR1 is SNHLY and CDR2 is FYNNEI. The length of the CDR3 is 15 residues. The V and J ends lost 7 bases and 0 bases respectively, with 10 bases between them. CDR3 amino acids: CASTRAGSGANVLTF. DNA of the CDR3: TGTGCCAGCACGCGGGCCGGCTCTGGGGCCAACGTCCTGACTTTC.